What follows are 10 T cell receptor beta chains derived from one specimen sequenced in a study of spatial heterogeneity in lung cancer. TCRdb itself ran the 5' RACE reads through MiXCR, one entry per CDR3 protein. The sample includes approximately 25,000 distinct CDR3 sequences, 6% to 7.5% seen only once; the top ten take roughly 13%. Regarding time point: sample taken at primary tumor resection. Source: PBMCs, taken at surgery. These receptors were obtained from a male donor with early-stage non-small cell lung cancer.

This clonotype was detected ten times or more. The V gene is TRBV28, the J gene TRBJ2-5; D might be TRBD1 (6 bases). Trimming removed 4 bases at V and 5 bases at J, with 11 bases between. This CDR3 has 13 residues. The germline V gene encodes CDR1 MDHEN and CDR2 SYDVKM. CDR3 sequence reads: CASSSRGLETQYF. The CDR3 DNA reads TGTGCCAGCAGTTCCAGGGGTTTGGAGACCCAGTACTTC.

This clonotype occurred many times. The CDR3 nucleotides are TGTGCCACCAGTGATCGCGCGACGGGGGAGCAGTTCTTC. Its translation is CATSDRATGEQFF. The V call is TRBV24-1, the J call TRBJ2-1; possible D gene TRBD2, 5 bases. This CDR3 is built from 13 residues. CDR1 and CDR2 from the germline V gene are KGHDR and SFDVKD. Trimming cost V 3 bases and J 10 bases, with 12 bases left between them.

This clonotype showed up just a few times. The chain employs TRBV9 and TRBJ2-1; D call uncertain. The germline V gene has CDR1 SGDLS and CDR2 YYNGEE. Trimming pared 0 bases from V and 4 bases from J, leaving 8 bases between. The CDR3 has 14 residues. The CDR3 region is CASSVEGLYNEQFF. The CDR3 DNA sequence: TGTGCCAGCAGCGTAGAAGGGCTGTACAATGAGCAGTTCTTC.

This chain links TRBV5-1 with TRBJ2-1; no firm D call. Germline CDR1 reads SGHRS; CDR2 reads YFSETQ. The CDR3 consists of 15 residues. V lost 1 base to trimming and J lost 9 bases, with 17 bases between them. In nucleotides, the CDR3 is TGCGCCAGCAGCTTGACGGTCAGTACGATTAGTGAGCAGTTCTTC. Translated: CASSLTVSTISEQFF.

At least ten counts were recorded for this clonotype. This chain uses TRBV19 with TRBJ1-1, with D possibly being TRBD1 (6 bases). Trimming took off 6 bases at V and 1 base at J, with 9 bases between the two ends. Germline CDR1 is LNHDA and CDR2 is SQIVND (reference sequence). CDR3 length: 13 amino acids. The CDR3 here is CASRRQANTEAFF. In nucleotides, the CDR3 is TGTGCCAGTAGGAGACAGGCGAACACTGAAGCTTTCTTT.

The chain is built from TRBV29-1 and TRBJ2-3, with unresolved D. Germline V gene sequence: CDR1 SQVTM, CDR2 ANQGSEA. V was pared by 1 base and J by 2 bases, with 13 bases between. This CDR3 contains 15 residues. The CDR3 DNA is TGCAGCGTTGAAGGGGTTCCGGGCACCACAGATACGCAGTATTTT. Encoded protein: CSVEGVPGTTDTQYF.

This clonotype was counted at least ten times. The rearrangement joins TRBV28 to TRBJ1-3; TRBD1 matches at 8 bases. Germline V CDR1 and CDR2: MDHEN, SYDVKM. Trimming removed 3 bases from V and 6 bases from J; junction bases left unmatched: 7. This CDR3 has 15 amino acids. The DNA for the CDR3 is TGTGCCAGCAGTTTCTCAGGGGGCCCCCTAAACACCATATATTTT. It encodes CASSFSGGPLNTIYF.

This clonotype showed up just a few times. The rearrangement uses TRBV5-1 and TRBJ2-7, with 8 positions matching TRBD1. The V gene's germline CDR1 is SGHRS and CDR2 YFSETQ. The CDR3 has 14 residues. Trimming removed 5 bases from V and 4 bases from J; junction bases left unmatched: 8. The CDR3 nucleotides are TGCGCCAGCAGAACCGGGACAGGAAATTACGAGCAGTACTTC. The encoded protein is CASRTGTGNYEQYF.

This clonotype was detected only a few times. The CDR3 loop reads CSAKIPRNNYGYTF. In DNA, the CDR3 is TGCAGTGCTAAAATTCCCAGGAATAACTATGGCTACACCTTC. J is TRBJ1-2 and V is TRBV20-1; D gene unclear. CDR1 and CDR2 from the germline V gene are DFQATT and SNEGSKA (reference sequence). V lost 4 bases and J 1 base, leaving 13 bases between the germline ends. CDR3 length: 14 residues.

This clonotype was recorded at least ten times. V usage is TRBV5-1 and J usage is TRBJ2-5, with 7 bases that match TRBD2. CDR3 length: 16 amino acids. Germline-derived CDR1 and CDR2 are SGHRS and YFSETQ. V was clipped by 3 bases and J by 4 bases; unmatched bases: 12. CDR3 bases: TGCGCCAGCAGCTGGGGTGAAGGGACTAAACGAGAGACCCAGTACTTC. Translating gives CASSWGEGTKRETQYF.